One sample yielded the 5 T cell receptor beta chains listed below, sequenced in a study of blood T cells in healthy people across ages. With a J-beta primer mix and a sample-barcoded 5' primer, a second PCR ran about 7 to 11 cycles. TCRdb recomputed calls from the 5' RACE reads with MiXCR, one row per CDR3 protein. The table lists about 1.1 million distinct CDR3 sequences, less than 45% of them singletons. The sample taken for sequencing was blood. Every receptor here comes from a man aged 18 to 30 in good health.

The V and J genes are TRBV20-1 and TRBJ1-2; tentative D call: TRBD1 (5 bases). This CDR3 is 13 amino acids long. The V end was cut by 3 bases, the J end by 0 bases, with 8 bases between. Germline V gives CDR1 DFQATT, CDR2 SNEGSKA (reference sequence). CDR3 bases: TGCAGTGCTAGTGCAGGGCCTAACTATGGCTACACCTTC. It is translated as CSASAGPNYGYTF.

The chain's CDR3 is CASSQAPRDRNYGYTF. The CDR3 nucleotides read TGTGCCAGCAGCCAAGCCCCCCGGGACCGCAACTATGGCTACACCTTC. The chain links TRBV14 to TRBJ1-2; D is perhaps TRBD1 (5 bases). Germline values: CDR1 SGHDN, CDR2 FVKESK. This CDR3 comprises 16 residues. The germline V and J ends were trimmed by 1 base and 2 bases, with 14 bases remaining between them.

The chain is built from TRBV4-3 and TRBJ2-4, with 8 bases identical to TRBD2. The V gene end was trimmed by 1 base and the J gene end by 0 bases; junction bases not matched to a gene: 8. The CDR3 runs to 18 residues. The germline V gene has CDR1 LGHNA and CDR2 YSLEER. CDR3 in DNA: TGCGCCAGCAGCCAAGTCTGGTCGGGGGGGCTAGCCAAAAACATTCAGTACTTC. Translated, it gives CASSQVWSGGLAKNIQYF.

The chain is built from TRBV20-1 and TRBJ1-2, with 8 positions matching TRBD1. Germline V gene sequence: CDR1 DFQATT, CDR2 SNEGSKA (reference sequence). The V segment lost 0 bases and the J segment 5 bases; nucleotides outside the gene matches: 8. The CDR3 is 15 amino acids. The CDR3 region is CSARDSGGAKYGYTF. CDR3 sequence (DNA): TGCAGTGCTAGAGATTCAGGGGGCGCGAAGTATGGCTACACCTTC.

This clonotype was detected only a few times. The chain combines TRBV29-1 with TRBJ2-7, with D possibly TRBD2 on 6 matching bases. The CDR3 has 12 amino acids. The V gene's germline CDR1 is SQVTM and CDR2 ANQGSEA. The ends were cut back, 4 bases at V and 3 bases at J, with 10 bases in the middle. In DNA, the CDR3 is TGCAGCGTTGGGTGGGGGGACTACGAGCAGTACTTC. This translates into CSVGWGDYEQYF.